This T cell receptor (beta chain) was captured in a study of beta chain features in type 1 diabetes. This CDR3 comprises 15 residues. V lost 0 bases, J lost 4 bases, and 15 bases lay in between. CDR1 is GTSNPN, CDR2 SVGIG, per germline (reference sequence). Isolated RNA was reverse transcribed in full, so expressed TCRB transcripts were sequenced. Data came from immunoSEQ multiplex PCR; TCRdb stores just in-frame clones and leaves some out. The sample has about 370,000 clones; roughly 16% are singletons. The chain is built from TRBV30 and TRBJ1-2; D remains unclear. The receptor's source is a woman aged 18-29 years in good health. Sample: naive CD4+ T cells from blood. The CDR3, as DNA: TGTGCCTGGAGTGTAGCGGGCCCGGCGGTCTATGGCTACACCTTC. Translation gives CAWSVAGPAVYGYTF. Supplemented by reference TRBV30 and TRBJ1-2, the full variable domain reads SQTIHQWPATLVQPVGSPLSLECTVEGTSNPNLYWYRQAAGRGLQLLFYSVGIGQISSEVPQNLSASRPQDRQFILSSKKLLLSDSGFYLCAWSVAGPAVYGYTFGSGTRLTVV.